The clone carrying this T cell receptor beta chain has only a few counts. Its target is unknown. The germline and genes are mouse ones. Assay: immunoSEQ multiplex PCR; the TCRdb copy retains only in-frame clones and omits some. Here the sample spans about 48,000 clones, around 73% being singletons. These data are taken from a study of tissue T cells after allogeneic stem cell transplantation. Study outcomes and limitations: Which tissue TCRs were alloreactive or antigen-specific was not determined. Some clones might be persisting host cells. TCR repertoires tracked anatomic similarity, regardless of disease or transplant status.

What was sequenced was sorted cells pooled from one or two spleens. The sequence came from a pool of C57BL/6 mice in good health.

CDR3 protein: CASSMDRGGSYEQYF. Incomplete CDR3 DNA: TGTGCCAGCAGTATGGACAGGGGGGGCTCCTATGAACAGTAC. V and J are TRBV19 and TRBJ2-7, with 10 bases fitting TRBD1. The DNA ends 1 residue before the CDR3 does, and the rest of the CDR3 is filled in from the germline J gene. Germline CDR1 FNHDT, CDR2 SITEND (reference sequence). With 2 bases clipped from V and 0 bases from J, the junction kept 2 bases outside the gene matches. The CDR3 is 15 residues long.